This TCR beta chain was sequenced for a study of shared clonotypes between healthy human individuals (dated by TCRdb to 2020 to 2022). As for the study more broadly: A couple of women and a few men aged 18 to 49 years were included in the cohort. Per donor, three plates each were used for CD4 naive and CD4 memory, two for CD8 naive, and one for CD8 memory. To estimate repertoire size and how much clonotypes are shared between individuals, the study performed deep sequencing of blood TCR repertoires from a few healthy adults. To increase sequencing depth and limit assay-specific biases, TCR repertoire library preparation and sequencing were carried out by different laboratories using diverse techniques. Between about 0.8 and 9.5 billion PBMCs per donor were obtained by leukapheresis.

Healthy HIV-negative adults with no recently reported acute infections or vaccinations were included as donors. Every donor was a Caucasian adult residing in Nashville, Tennessee, USA. CD4+ T cells were enriched through magnetic negative selection, after which naive cells were positively selected on CD45RA and the remaining negative fraction served as the memory subset. Blood was collected by leukapheresis, and PBMCs were isolated by Ficoll-Histopaque density gradient centrifugation and then cryopreserved in liquid nitrogen vapor phase. Purity and quantity of every magnetically sorted T cell population were checked by analytical flow cytometry. From each sorted fraction, genomic DNA was isolated and quantified by UV absorbance on a Nanodrop 2000c. Here V drops 0 bases and J drops 4 bases, and the junction holds 6 bases not matched to any gene. Taken from cysteine to phenylalanine, the CDR3 has 15 residues. The only DNA kept is the CDR3, 45 bases in frame from the first base. CDR1 is given as SGHRS and CDR2 as YFSETQ, both from the germline V gene.

Points the paper makes about the study in general: Sampling was restricted to blood, and TCR repertoires in tissue are likely to differ from TCR repertoires in blood. Pairwise subsampling indicated that sequencing depth was expected to affect the degree of clonotype sharing among donors. The small number of donors limited the genetic and exposure-history diversity represented. Estimated clonotype richness was generally larger for naive than for memory subsets. Rarefaction of sorted-subset datasets indicated incomplete sequencing despite the large sequencing depth. Compared with non-shared clonotypes, the clonotypes found in all four sorted-subset donors had higher generation probabilities. When a few donors were compared, the shared fraction of clonotypes was around 5% for naive CD4, roughly 3.4% for naive CD8, more than 2% for memory CD4, and approximately 0.4% for memory CD8.

As to this clone: What this receptor recognizes is not known. Base quality data are lacking; no much larger clone is found one base away.

TCR CDR3 regions were amplified from genomic DNA by multiplex PCR using the deep immunoSEQ assay. Extracted genomic DNA from each cell subset was distributed evenly across all wells of several immunoSEQ 96-well plates, and each plate was treated as a replicate. For sorted subsets, each replicate PCR was loaded with around 220 ng genomic DNA, equivalent to 30,000 or so T cell genomes. The purified libraries were quantified using a Qubit 3.0 fluorometer, sized with a Bioanalyzer 2100, and then quantified again using the KAPA Library Quantification kit. Each immunoSEQ 96-well plate was sequenced on its own single-read 150-cycle Illumina NextSeq 550 flow cell. As for the original processing: Because the immunoSEQ output included only junctional sequences and no quality scores, the filtering could not be the same as the filtering used for full-length reads. Sequences were annotated with PyIR, a Python wrapper for IgBLAST v1.9, using IMGT germline references to assign V/J genes and CDR3. Reads with weak V/J assignments (E-value above 1e-6), missing CDR3, stop codons, out-of-frame junctions, or ambiguous translated residues were removed. V3J clonotypes were defined as sequences sharing an identical inferred V gene, J gene, and CDR3 amino acid sequence. The percentage overlap between two repertoires was calculated by dividing the number of shared unique clonotypes by the size of the smaller repertoire. Repertoire richness was assessed with RTK rarefaction, the Chao1 estimator, and Recon v2.1 estimates of unobserved clonotypes. Generation probabilities were computed with OLGA for all TCRbeta clonotypes obtained by the gDNA method from four donors. As stored in TCRdb, this immuneACCESS dataset retains in-frame rearrangements with V and J assigned. A fraction of the clones does not appear; measured against another copy, unresolved V genes explain less than half of the discrepancy, and the remainder lacks a known reason. V and J calls and clone size are as listed in that table; D and trimming were resolved from the DNA. This sample gives around 600,000 clones in total; more than 95% of them show up just once. The top ten clonotypes cover around 0.058% of the sample.

Specimen: naive CD4+ T cells sorted from blood. Sample cell subset or site, as interpreted from the label and publication: CD45RA+ positively selected. The chain employs TRBV5-1 and TRBJ1-2, and 7 bases in between align with TRBD1. This TCR came from a woman younger than 45 in good health. The CDR3 amino acid sequence is: CASSLADRVGYGYTF. The DNA is TGCGCCAGCAGCTTGGCCGACAGGGTGGGCTATGGCTACACCTTC.